In its sample, the clone carrying this T cell receptor (beta chain) was seen many times. Its antigen is undetermined. Germline loops: CDR1 SGHRS, CDR2 YFSETQ. The length of the CDR3 is 15 residues. J was trimmed by 5 bases and V by 1 base; bases with no gene match: 5. The data were obtained in a study of identical twins. TCRdb reanalysed the 5' RACE reads using MiXCR and keeps one entry per CDR3 protein. Among hundreds of thousands of distinct CDR3 sequences, 7% were seen once, and the ten largest hold around 3.4%. Whole-study findings and limits: Interpretation of the results relied on cross-sectional statistical analysis and not on following the same donors. A lower insertion count was a feature of abundant cord blood beta clonotypes, with no such feature in memory repertoires. Models underestimated how often monozygotic twins shared out-of-frame TCR alpha.

In addition, the sample was reused for a study of yellow fever vaccine responses in identical twins.

The chain links TRBV5-1 to TRBJ1-5, with 8 bases identical to TRBD1. This clonotype was sampled from a woman aged 18-35 years in good health. Specimen: memory (CD45RO+) T cells sorted from blood. CDR3 in amino acids: CASSLLGQGDQPQHF. CDR3 DNA: TGCGCCAGCAGCTTGCTCGGACAGGGTGATCAGCCCCAGCATTTT. The full variable domain, in which reference TRBV5-1 and TRBJ1-5 provide the parts outside the CDR3, is KAGVTQTPRYLIKTRGQQVTLSCSPISGHRSVSWYQQTPGQGLQFLFEYFSETQRNKGNFPGRFSGRQFSNSRSEMNVSTLELGDSALYLCASSLLGQGDQPQHFGDGTRLSIL.